Following are 17 T cell receptor beta chains from one sample sequenced in a study of T cells in Graves' hyperthyroidism and ophthalmopathy. Amplification yielded TCR beta CDR3 regions, with RNA transcripts as the source. RT-PCR in the first round (using the HTBI primer set) targeted the TCR CDR3. TCRdb re-analysed the multiplex PCR reads in MiXCR, keeping a single row per CDR3 protein. Of roughly 560,000 distinct CDR3 sequences listed, about 15% are singletons. The sequenced material came from blood. Every receptor here comes from a woman in her thirties or forties with Graves' ophthalmopathy.

In this sample, this clonotype turned up many times. Here the CDR3 DNA reads TGTGCCAGCAGTTTTACGGCCGGACCAGCTAACTATGGCTACACCTTC. Translating gives CASSFTAGPANYGYTF. This chain joins TRBV27 and TRBJ1-2; no clear D. Between the trimmed V and J ends, which lost 3 bases and 0 bases, there was a span of 14 bases. This CDR3 has 16 amino acids. Germline CDR1 is MNHEY and CDR2 is SMNVEV (reference sequence).

In its sample, this clonotype was seen many times. V and J are TRBV12-5 and TRBJ1-1; 9 bases map to TRBD1. CDR1 LGHNT and CDR2 FRNRAP come from the germline V gene. CDR3 size: 17 residues. J lost 0 bases, V lost 1 base, and 6 bases had no gene match. The CDR3 DNA follows: TGTGCTAGTGGTTTGGGGACAGGGGACTACATGAACACTGAAGCTTTCTTT. Residues: CASGLGTGDYMNTEAFF.

This clonotype occurred a few times. The genes are TRBV30 and TRBJ2-2, with 7 positions matching TRBD2. From germline, CDR1 is GTSNPN and CDR2 SVGIG (reference sequence). The J segment lost 2 bases and the V segment lost 6 bases, leaving 6 bases of the junction unmatched. CDR3 length: 14 residues. The chain's CDR3 is CACPGLSNTGELFF. The CDR3 nucleotides are TGTGCCTGTCCGGGACTAAGTAACACCGGGGAGCTGTTTTTT.

This clonotype was seen repeatedly, ten times or more. This chain uses TRBV7-2 with TRBJ2-5; TRBD2 might be the D (5 bases). Germline loops: CDR1 SGHTA, CDR2 FQGNSA. Trimming took 5 bases from V and 4 from J, leaving 11 bases between them. This CDR3 is built from 13 residues. The CDR3 here is CASSGGLGETQYF. Written as DNA, the CDR3 is TGTGCCAGCAGCGGCGGACTGGGAGAGACCCAGTACTTC. Full variable domain (remainder filled in from reference TRBV7-2 and TRBJ2-5): GAGVSQSPSNKVTEKGKDVELRCDPISGHTALYWYRQSLGQGLEFLIYFQGNSAPDKSGLPSDRFSAERTGGSVSTLTIQRTQQEDSAVYLCASSGGLGETQYFGPGTRLLVL.

This clonotype has a count of ten or more. This CDR3 is CASSSPGKPYEQYF. CDR3 DNA sequence: TGTGCCAGCAGCTCCCCGGGAAAACCCTACGAGCAGTACTTC. The V call is TRBV12-3 or TRBV12-4, the J call TRBJ2-7; D possibly corresponds to TRBD2 (5 bases). Trimming pared 6 bases from V and 2 bases from J, leaving 14 bases between. CDR3 size: 14 residues.

This clonotype came up many times. The V gene is TRBV28, the J gene TRBJ1-2, with D hard to call. The CDR3 totals 18 residues. V lost 8 bases and J lost 3, with 28 bases in between. CDR1 is MDHEN and CDR2 is SYDVKM in the germline V gene. DNA of the CDR3: TGTGCCAGCTACAAGTATACAACCTTAAAAAACAGTCACTATGGCTACACCTTC. Amino acid sequence: CASYKYTTLKNSHYGYTF.

This clonotype has at least ten counts. This rearrangement joins TRBV7-2 to TRBJ2-7, with 9 bases matching TRBD2. The CDR3 is 15 residues long. Per germline, CDR1 SGHTA and CDR2 FQGNSA. V gave up 1 base and J gave up 6 bases; unmatched junction bases: 7. This CDR3 is CASSLELAGAGEQYF. Here the CDR3 DNA reads TGTGCCAGCAGCTTAGAGTTAGCGGGAGCGGGCGAGCAGTACTTC.

This clonotype has at least ten counts. The V and J genes are TRBV7-2 and TRBJ2-2, with a weak D call TRBD1 (6 bases). Trimming removed 4 bases from V and 2 bases from J, with 11 bases in between. The CDR3 extends over 15 amino acids. From germline, CDR1 is SGHTA and CDR2 FQGNSA. The CDR3 sequence is CASSWDILNTGELFF. For the CDR3, the DNA is TGTGCCAGCAGCTGGGACATACTAAACACCGGGGAGCTGTTTTTT.

This clonotype was found many times. The gene calls are TRBV6-1 and TRBJ1-3; 7 bases are a match to TRBD1. CDR1 is MNHNS, CDR2 SASEGT, per germline. Losses at the gene ends were 8 bases for V and 0 bases for J; bases not matched to a gene: 7. The CDR3 has 15 residues. The CDR3 coding sequence is TGTGCCAGCGCGGGACAGCCCTTCTCTGGAAACACCATATATTTT. It yields the protein CASAGQPFSGNTIYF.

This clonotype was detected ten times or more. The chain uses TRBV12-3 or TRBV12-4 and TRBJ1-1; D is possibly TRBD1 (6 bases). This CDR3 region has 16 residues. V lost 3 bases, J lost 4 bases, and 18 bases lay in between. DNA for the CDR3: TGTGCCAGCAGTTTTGGTCCGCGGGGGGCTGGCACTGAAGCTTTCTTT. This encodes CASSFGPRGAGTEAFF.

J is TRBJ1-2 and V is TRBV6-1; D ambiguous. CDR1 MNHNS and CDR2 SASEGT come from the germline V gene. Trimming removed 3 bases from V and 4 bases from J, with 6 bases in between. The CDR3 loop spans 12 amino acids. The CDR3 is CASSDQRYGYTF. The CDR3 DNA is TGTGCCAGCAGTGACCAGCGCTATGGCTACACCTTC.

Of note for this clonotype: This may be a read error: a much more frequent sequence differs by one nucleotide. The chain recombines TRBV29-1 with TRBJ1-2; D possibly corresponds to TRBD1 (6 bases). Per the germline V gene, CDR1 is SQVTM and CDR2 is ANQGSEA. This CDR3 contains 12 residues. As DNA, the CDR3 is TGCAGCGTTTCAGGGGCAGACTATGGCTGCACCTTC. Translation gives CSVSGADYGCTF.

V and J are TRBV5-1 and TRBJ2-5; TRBD2 aligns across 12 bases. The CDR3 sequence is 15 residues long. The J segment lost 2 bases and the V segment lost 9 bases, leaving 8 bases of the junction unmatched. Germline V lookup: CDR1 SGHRS, CDR2 YFSETQ. For the CDR3, the DNA is TGCGCCACTTCGCGGACTAGCGGGAAGCAAGAGACCCAGTACTTC. Its protein is CATSRTSGKQETQYF.

This clonotype was recorded at least ten times. The V and J genes are TRBV6-5 and TRBJ2-7; D is possibly TRBD1 (6 bases). Trimming pared 0 bases from V and 6 bases from J, leaving 24 bases between. Germline loops: CDR1 MNHEY, CDR2 SVGAGI. This CDR3 spans 18 amino acids. The CDR3 sequence: CASSYSIYLGAGASEQYF. The DNA for the CDR3 is TGTGCCAGCAGTTACTCGATATATCTAGGGGCAGGGGCATCCGAGCAGTACTTC.

A few counts support this clonotype. The chain employs TRBV15 and TRBJ2-7; 12 bases agree with TRBD2. V lost 2 bases to trimming and J lost 7 bases; unmatched junction nucleotides: 3. The CDR3 covers 14 residues. Germline V gives CDR1 LNHNV, CDR2 YYDKDF (reference sequence). This CDR3 reads CATSRLAGGGEQYF. DNA of the CDR3: TGTGCCACCAGCAGACTAGCGGGAGGGGGTGAGCAGTACTTC.

Ten or more counts support this clonotype. This chain uses TRBV28 with TRBJ2-5; TRBD2 might be the D (7 bases). With 5 bases removed from V and 5 bases from J, the gap between germline ends came to 12 bases. This CDR3 is 13 amino acids long. Germline V gene lookup returns CDR1 MDHEN and CDR2 SYDVKM. This chain's CDR3 is CASSRGGAETQYF. The CDR3 DNA reads TGTGCCAGCAGTCGAGGGGGGGCGGAGACCCAGTACTTC.

The rearrangement links TRBV6-2 or TRBV6-3 to TRBJ1-1; a weak D match, TRBD1 (6 bases). CDR3 length: 15 residues. The germline CDR1 and CDR2 sequences are MNHEY and SVGEGT. Deletions cut 2 bases from V and 2 bases from J, with 12 bases between. The CDR3 nucleotides read TGTGCCAGCAGTTACCCACTGACAGGAAACACTGAAGCTTTCTTT. It specifies CASSYPLTGNTEAFF.